The clone carrying this TCR beta chain was seen a single time. Germline CDR1 reads SGHAT; CDR2 reads FQNNGV. The CDR3 sequence is 16 residues long. V lost 3 bases, J lost 5 bases, and 19 bases lay in between. Combining a sample-barcoded 5' primer with a J-beta primer mix, a second PCR ran for roughly 6 to 12 cycles. TCRdb reanalysed the 5' RACE reads using MiXCR and keeps one entry per CDR3 protein. The data contain 750,000 to 1,000,000 distinct CDR3 sequences, roughly 28% of them singletons. This sample is drawn from a study of blood T cells in healthy people across ages. These records were also assigned to another study, of T cells of mothers and their children.

The chain uses TRBV11-2 and TRBJ1-1, with D perhaps TRBD1 (5 bases). Sequenced sample: blood. The clonotype comes from a woman in her thirties or forties in good health. CDR3 protein: CASSFRVLSRGTEAFF. CDR3 sequence (DNA): TGTGCCAGCAGCTTCAGGGTTCTGTCGCGAGGAACTGAAGCTTTCTTT. The whole variable domain, remainder taken from reference TRBV11-2 and TRBJ1-1, is EAGVAQSPRYKIIEKRQSVAFWCNPISGHATLYWYQQILGQGPKLLIQFQNNGVVDDSQLPKDRFSAERLKGVDSTLKIQPAKLEDSAVYLCASSFRVLSRGTEAFFGQGTRLTVV.